Listed here is a single T cell receptor beta chain. Its antigen remains unknown. A junction end diverges from the germline sequence, so it may reflect a read error. The CDR3 runs 16 residues. Germline CDR1 SSHAT, CDR2 FNYEAQ (reference sequence). This PCR relied on a set of 60 Vbeta primers and 13 Jbeta primers. The repertoire was sequenced with immunoSEQ multiplex PCR; TCRdb's copy has only in-frame clones and lacks some. The data contain roughly 90,000 clones, around 70% of them seen just once; the ten biggest clones take up under 25%. The data were obtained in a study of cytomegalovirus exposure and HLA in healthy donors. General study results and limits: Accounts indicate the classifier identified cytomegalovirus status with strong specificity and sensitivity. In a later analysis, most CMV-associated TCR beta chains appeared HLA-restricted. There were a few CMV-associated chains whose specificity for CMV antigens was confirmed in vitro.

The rearrangement uses TRBV7-7 and TRBJ2-2, with D possibly matching TRBD1 (6 bases). The receptor comes from a man younger than 40 in good health and CMV-seropositive. The specimen was PBMCs. The CDR3 is CASSLTGTSNTGELFF. CDR3 nucleotide sequence: TGTGCTAGCAGCTTAACCGGGACATCGAACACCGGGGAGCTGTTTTTT. Combining the CDR3 with reference TRBV7-7 and TRBJ2-2 gives the whole variable domain GAGVSQSPRYKVTKRGQDVTLRCDPISSHATLYWYQQALGQGPEFLTYFNYEAQPDKSGLPSDRFSAERPEGSISTLTIQRTEQRDSAMYRCASSLTGTSNTGELFFGEGSRLTVL.